Shown below are 14 T cell receptor beta chains from a single sample sequenced in a study of response to subunit inactivated influenza vaccine. TCRdb reprocessed the RT-PCR reads via MiXCR and lists one record per CDR3 protein. In the table there are hundreds of thousands of distinct CDR3 sequences, around 20% of which are singletons. Sequenced material: PBMCs from blood, taken more than 4 days after vaccination. Receptors originate from a man over 45 who received an inactivated influenza vaccine.

The CDR3, as DNA: TGTGCCAGCAGCTTGGCCGGACAGGGGGTCGGTGAAAAACTGTTTTTT. Translated: CASSLAGQGVGEKLFF. This chain joins TRBV5-6 and TRBJ1-4; 10 bases are shared with TRBD1. The germline V gene has CDR1 SGHDT and CDR2 YYEEEE. This CDR3 has 16 amino acids. J gave up 7 bases and V 0 bases, and 6 bases lay outside the gene matches.

This clonotype appeared once. The chain joins TRBV14 to TRBJ2-1; D gene unclear. Trimming left V 4 bases short and J 3 bases short, with 13 bases between. CDR1 SGHDN and CDR2 FVKESK come from the germline V gene. The CDR3 runs to 15 residues. The CDR3 here is CASSRLSAGYNEQFF. The CDR3, as DNA: TGTGCCAGCAGCCGATTGAGCGCAGGCTACAATGAGCAGTTCTTC. The full variable domain, completed using reference TRBV14 and TRBJ2-1, is EAGVTQFPSHSVIEKGQTVTLRCDPISGHDNLYWYRRVMGKEIKFLLHFVKESKQDESGMPNNRFLAERTGGTYSTLKVQPAELEDSGVYFCASSRLSAGYNEQFFGPGTRLTVL.

This clonotype was counted ten times or more. The chain carries TRBV4-2 and TRBJ2-7; no firm D call. Trimming stripped 1 base from V and 4 bases from J, with 8 bases between. The CDR3 length is 13 residues. Germline values: CDR1 LGHNA, CDR2 YNFKEQ. The chain's CDR3 is CASSQVLAYEQYF. The DNA of the CDR3 is TGTGCCAGCAGCCAAGTGCTGGCTTACGAGCAGTACTTC.

The V call is TRBV20-1, the J call TRBJ2-1, with TRBD1 matching 9 bases. There are 15 residues in the CDR3. The V gene end was trimmed by 1 base and the J gene end by 1 base; junction bases not matched to a gene: 2. Germline V gives CDR1 DFQATT, CDR2 SNEGSKA (reference sequence). The chain's CDR3 is CSARGTGASYNEQFF. The CDR3 region has the DNA TGCAGTGCTAGAGGGACAGGGGCATCCTACAATGAGCAGTTCTTC.

This clonotype was observed a handful of times. The V and J genes are TRBV7-2 and TRBJ2-5; 12 bases agree with TRBD2. The ends lost 5 bases at V and 4 bases at J; junction bases unmatched: 8. This CDR3 spans 16 amino acids. CDR1 is SGHTA, CDR2 FQGNSA, per germline. The CDR3 DNA follows: TGTGCCAGCAGCGCCATACTAGCGGGAGGTGGAGAGACCCAGTACTTC. Protein sequence: CASSAILAGGGETQYF.

A few counts support this clonotype. The chain is built from TRBV12-3 or TRBV12-4 and TRBJ1-2; 7 bases map to TRBD1. V was pared by 6 bases and J by 3 bases, with 4 bases of the junction left unmatched. The length of the CDR3 is 13 residues. As DNA, the CDR3 is TGTGCCAGCAGAGCGGACAGGTACTATGGCTACACCTTC. Translation: CASRADRYYGYTF.

The chain joins TRBV2 to TRBJ1-3, with a weak D call TRBD1 (5 bases). From germline, CDR1 is SNHLY and CDR2 FYNNEI. Trimming removed 7 bases from V and 3 bases from J, with 7 bases in between. The length of the CDR3 is 12 residues. This CDR3 reads CASKGDGNTIYF. The CDR3 nucleotides read TGTGCCAGCAAAGGGGATGGAAACACCATATATTTT.

A few counts support this clonotype. The chain recombines TRBV14 with TRBJ2-3; 9 nucleotides align to TRBD1. Looked up from germline, CDR1 is SGHDN and CDR2 is FVKESK. Losses at the gene ends were 4 bases for V and 3 bases for J; bases not matched to a gene: 5. CDR3 length equals 15 residues. CDR3 sequence (DNA): TGTGCCAGCAGCCCATTCGGGACAGGGACAGATACGCAGTATTTT. This codes for CASSPFGTGTDTQYF.

This clonotype was seen more than once but under ten times. The chain links TRBV10-3 to TRBJ2-7; tentatively, D is TRBD2 (5 bases). The germline CDR1 and CDR2 sequences are ENHRY and SYGVKD. CDR3 size: 12 residues. V was pared by 2 bases and J by 9 bases, with 11 bases between. This CDR3 is CAISEMSGLQYF. CDR3 bases: TGTGCCATCAGTGAGATGAGTGGACTGCAGTACTTC.

The chain recombines TRBV3-1 with TRBJ2-3; perhaps TRBD2 as D (5 bases). Per germline, CDR1 LGHDT and CDR2 YNNKEL (reference sequence). Trimming cost V 4 bases and J 6 bases, with 20 bases left between them. This CDR3 is 16 amino acids long. DNA for the CDR3: TGTGCCAGCAGCCTTGAACGCGGGTGGGCCATGGATACGCAGTATTTT. The encoded protein is CASSLERGWAMDTQYF.

The chain employs TRBV20-1 and TRBJ1-1; 7 positions match TRBD1. CDR3 length: 13 amino acids. The junction had 11 bases not matched to a gene; V was cut back by 5 bases and J by 8 bases. Germline CDR1 and CDR2: DFQATT and SNEGSKA (reference sequence). This CDR3 is CSAGKGQFMEAFF. In DNA form, the CDR3 reads TGCAGTGCTGGGAAGGGACAGTTCATGGAAGCTTTCTTT.

The rearrangement joins TRBV13 to TRBJ2-3, with D perhaps matching TRBD2 (6 bases). V was shortened by 3 bases and J by 0 bases, with 13 bases between the two germline ends. This CDR3 has 16 amino acids. Germline assignment: CDR1 PRHDT and CDR2 FYEKMQ (reference sequence). The CDR3 coding sequence is TGTGCCAGCAGCTTGGGTGGCGGGACTAGCACAGATACGCAGTATTTT. Protein sequence: CASSLGGGTSTDTQYF.

The V and J genes are TRBV10-3 and TRBJ1-2; perhaps TRBD1 as D (5 bases). In germline, CDR1 is ENHRY, CDR2 SYGVKD. This CDR3 region has 12 residues. Trimming removed 3 bases from V and 8 bases from J, with 10 bases in between. CDR3 sequence reads: CAISEDRDGYTF. Here the CDR3 DNA reads TGTGCCATCAGTGAAGACCGGGACGGCTACACCTTC.

In its sample, this clonotype was seen a few times. The chain couples TRBV5-1 to TRBJ2-5, with 9 nucleotides matching TRBD2. Germline V CDR1 and CDR2: SGHRS, YFSETQ. There are 13 residues in the CDR3. V shed 5 bases and J 5 bases; nucleotides not matched to a gene: 4. The chain's CDR3 is CASRIAGEETQYF. CDR3 nucleotide sequence: TGCGCCAGCAGAATAGCGGGAGAGGAGACCCAGTACTTC.